One sample yielded the 17 T cell receptor beta chains listed below, sequenced in a study of control samples from healthy donors and cancer patients. The method was immunoSEQ multiplex PCR; TCRdb's version includes in-frame clones alone and lacks a portion of them. Among approximately 170,000 clones, just over 85% were seen once, and the ten largest hold around 5.1%. Material for sequencing was blood. The receptors were sampled from a woman in her 30s in good health.

This chain joins TRBV14 and TRBJ1-2; no definite D call. Per germline, CDR1 SGHDN and CDR2 FVKESK. V was pared by 1 base and J by 4 bases, with 7 bases between. The CDR3 runs 13 residues. The CDR3 region has the DNA TGTGCCAGCAGCCAAGTATCGAGCTATGGCTACACCTTC. It yields the protein CASSQVSSYGYTF.

About this clone: As the CDR3 is not closed by the conserved phenylalanine or tryptophan, this likely results from a read error. No DNA is shown, since the ends of the CDR3 on it are uncertain; the CDR3 is the one TCRdb lists. The chain couples TRBV2 to TRBJ1-4; TRBD1, the table's D call, was not compared with the DNA. The CDR3 extends over 11 residues, inclusive of both ends. In germline, CDR1 is SNHLY, CDR2 FYNNEI. The chain's CDR3 is CASGTGRSVNS.

The chain links TRBV10-3 to TRBJ2-7; D uncertain. This CDR3 region has 13 residues. CDR1 ENHRY and CDR2 SYGVKD come from the germline V gene. Trimming took 10 bases from V and 0 from J, leaving 13 bases between them. The DNA for the CDR3 is TGTGCCACCAGGACCCCAGCCTCCTACGAGCAGTACGTC. The encoded protein is CATRTPASYEQYV.

This chain uses TRBV5-1 with TRBJ1-1, with TRBD1 matching 7 bases. The junction had 8 bases not matched to a gene; V was cut back by 9 bases and J by 0 bases. This CDR3 contains 14 residues. From germline, CDR1 is SGHRS and CDR2 YFSETQ. The CDR3 DNA is TGCGCCACCTCACCGGGACAGCTGAACACTGAAGCTTTCTTT. Amino acids: CATSPGQLNTEAFF.

The CDR3 DNA reads TGTGCCAGCAGACCAGTGAACGGGGCCACTGAAGCTTTCTTT. Encoded protein: CASRPVNGATEAFF. The chain employs TRBV27 and TRBJ1-1, with D perhaps TRBD1 (5 bases). Trimming left V 6 bases short and J 4 bases short, with 15 bases between. The germline V gene has CDR1 MNHEY and CDR2 SMNVEV (reference sequence). The CDR3 is 14 residues long.

The chain has TRBV10-3 and TRBJ2-1; D gene unclear. Germline CDR1 and CDR2: ENHRY and SYGVKD. This CDR3 has 17 residues. V was trimmed by 3 bases and J by 0 bases, leaving 15 bases between them. CDR3 sequence reads: CAISDQYKGPSYNEQFF. For the CDR3, the DNA is TGTGCCATCAGTGACCAATACAAAGGTCCCTCCTACAATGAGCAGTTCTTC.

The V gene is TRBV13, the J gene TRBJ2-7; no firm D call. Trimming shortened V by 5 bases and J by 0 bases, and 14 bases separated the two germline ends. Germline CDR1 PRHDT, CDR2 FYEKMQ (reference sequence). CDR3 size: 15 residues. The CDR3 DNA reads as TGTGCCAGCAGCACTCGTGAACAGAGCTCCTACGAGCAGTACTTC. Translation gives CASSTREQSSYEQYF.

Regarding this clone: It is unclear where the CDR3 begins or ends on the DNA, so no DNA is shown, and the CDR3 is as TCRdb lists it. The rearrangement links TRBV21-1 to TRBJ2-5; the table names TRBD1, a call not compared with the DNA. TRBV21-1 is recorded as a pseudogene. The CDR3 region is 19 residues in length, termini included. This chain's CDR3 is CASSKEPPWGQGSPETQYF.

The chain uses TRBV13 and TRBJ1-1; tentatively, D is TRBD1 (5 bases). Per the germline V gene, CDR1 is PRHDT and CDR2 is FYEKMQ (reference sequence). The V and J ends lost 0 bases and 11 bases respectively, with 16 bases between them. There are 14 residues in the CDR3. This CDR3 is CASSLGGGVLSAFF. In nucleotides, the CDR3 is TGTGCCAGCAGCTTAGGGGGAGGGGTCCTGAGCGCTTTCTTT.

This clone was seen more than once but under ten times. The chain has TRBV10-2 and TRBJ2-1, with 10 nucleotides matching TRBD1. The junction had 9 bases not matched to a gene; V was cut back by 7 bases and J by 9 bases. The CDR3 spans 14 residues. Germline V gives CDR1 WSHSY, CDR2 SAAADI. The CDR3 protein is CASTLGTGVSEQFF. The CDR3 DNA sequence: TGCGCCAGCACCCTCGGGACAGGGGTTAGTGAGCAGTTCTTC.

This chain connects TRBV2 to TRBJ2-3; 8 bases line up with TRBD2. Germline trimming cut 6 bases from V and 0 bases from J; bases unmatched to any gene: 14. The germline V gene encodes CDR1 SNHLY and CDR2 FYNNEI. The CDR3 runs to 18 residues. DNA for the CDR3: TGTGCCAGCAGACCCCCAGCGGGGGAATTTACTAGCACAGATACGCAGTATTTT. Protein product: CASRPPAGEFTSTDTQYF.

This chain uses TRBV11-3 with TRBJ2-3, with 8 nucleotides matching TRBD1. V was clipped by 4 bases and J by 7 bases; unmatched bases: 4. CDR1 and CDR2 (germline): SGHNT, YENEEA. The CDR3 spans 13 residues. The DNA of the CDR3 is TGTGCCAGCAGCTCAGACAGGGGAAATACGCAGTATTTT. Encoded protein: CASSSDRGNTQYF.

This clone has more than one count but fewer than ten. The CDR3 spells CASSPWDRESKAFF. The CDR3 region has the DNA TGTGCCAGCAGCCCTTGGGACAGGGAAAGTAAAGCTTTCTTT. The chain couples TRBV7-9 to TRBJ1-1; TRBD1 agrees at 9 bases. The CDR3 has 14 residues. The V gene's germline CDR1 is SEHNR and CDR2 FQNEAQ (reference sequence). V was clipped by 5 bases and J by 9 bases; unmatched bases: 10.

The chain recombines TRBV28 with TRBJ2-3, with D unclear. V was shortened by 6 bases and J by 6 bases, with 16 bases between the two germline ends. The germline gives CDR1 MDHEN, CDR2 SYDVKM. CDR3 length equals 14 residues. The CDR3 coding sequence is TGTGCCAGCAGGATGAACCCCCGGTTGGATACGCAGTATTTT. This encodes CASRMNPRLDTQYF.

The chain carries TRBV28 and TRBJ1-5; D perhaps matches TRBD1 (5 bases). The CDR3 extends over 15 amino acids. Looked up from germline, CDR1 is MDHEN and CDR2 is SYDVKM. V was clipped by 2 bases and J by 7 bases, with 15 bases between them. CDR3 loop: CASSLGRVGQQPQHF. Written as DNA, the CDR3 is TGTGCCAGCAGTTTAGGGAGGGTTGGACAACAGCCCCAGCATTTT. The full variable domain, rest sourced from reference TRBV28 and TRBJ1-5, is DVKVTQSSRYLVKRTGEKVFLECVQDMDHENMFWYRQDPGLGLRLIYFSYDVKMKEKGDIPEGYSVSREKKERFSLILESASTNQTSMYLCASSLGRVGQQPQHFGDGTRLSIL.

The chain couples TRBV21-1 to TRBJ1-3. TRBV21-1 is recorded as a pseudogene. This CDR3 contains 13 residues. Written as DNA, the CDR3 is TGTGCCAGCAGCAATGGTAGGATTTCCACCATATATTTT. Its protein is CASSNGRISTIYF.

This clone was detected only once. The chain joins TRBV14 to TRBJ2-3, with D possibly matching TRBD1 (8 bases). Trimming cost V 4 bases and J 6 bases, with 23 bases left between them. The CDR3 is made up of 17 amino acids. Germline CDR1 and CDR2: SGHDN and FVKESK. The CDR3 sequence is CASSPLNRGGSGDTQYF. The CDR3 DNA sequence: TGTGCCAGCAGCCCTCTCAACAGGGGGGGCTCAGGTGATACGCAGTATTTT.